The clone carrying this T cell receptor beta chain was counted many times. What it binds is not known. The data belong to a study of T-cell memory formation after mild COVID-19. The study's findings and limits: CD4+ contracting clones were found mainly in CM and EM, and CD8+ ones in EMRA. Several responding clones turned up in pre-infection memory, indicating that cross-reactive memory may have taken part.

CDR3 size: 16 residues. V was cut by 3 bases and J by 3 bases, with 15 bases left in between. TCR alpha and TCR beta cDNA libraries carrying sample barcodes and UMIs came from 5'RACE with constant-segment primers. MiXCR was run by TCRdb on the 5' RACE reads, yielding one entry per CDR3 protein. This sample yields some 130,000 distinct CDR3 sequences, of which about 5.9% are seen a single time; 2% to 2.5% belongs to the top ten. The clonotype originates from an adult woman who had mild COVID-19 (a few samples of this study predate the infection). Cell type and time point are not known. The rearrangement joins TRBV12-3 or TRBV12-4 to TRBJ1-5; TRBD1 might be the D (5 bases). The specimen was PBMCs or a T cell subset sorted from them (not recorded which). CDR3 bases: TGTGCCAGCAGTTTGAATTCAGGGACCCTCAATCAGCCCCAGCATTTT. Residues: CASSLNSGTLNQPQHF.